The 25 T cell receptor beta chains below all came from one sample that was sequenced in a study of a mutant IDH1 vaccine in newly diagnosed glioma. Sequenced by immunoSEQ multiplex PCR; TCRdb stores in-frame clones only, minus some. The sample lists about 72,000 clones; approximately 88% were seen once. The time point was: week 35, safety follow-up. All doses held 300 ug of mutant IDH1 20-mer peptide, with topical imiquimod. These receptors' targets are unknown. The sample here was PBMCs, taken from a glioma patient whose treatment included an IDH1 peptide vaccine. These TCRs come from a man aged 18-30 years with glioma.

V usage is TRBV21-1 and J usage is TRBJ2-2; TRBD1 is the table's D call and was not checked against the DNA. TRBV21-1 is shown as a pseudogene. The CDR3 is made up of 12 amino acids. The CDR3 loop is CASKRGTGELFF. The CDR3, as DNA: TGTGCCAGTAAAAGGGGGACCGGGGAGCTGTTTTTT.

In this sample, this clone turned up once. This chain connects TRBV4-2 to TRBJ1-2, with a tentative D call TRBD1 (5 bases). The CDR3 extends over 16 amino acids. The V end was cut by 1 base, the J end by 3 bases, with 15 bases between. From germline, CDR1 is LGHNA and CDR2 YNFKEQ. The CDR3 reads CASSQAHRGSDYGYTF. As DNA, the CDR3 is TGTGCCAGCAGCCAAGCTCACCGGGGGTCAGACTATGGCTACACCTTC.

This clone was observed once. V usage is TRBV6-1 and J usage is TRBJ1-1; possibly TRBD1 for D (6 bases). The length of the CDR3 is 15 residues. Germline V CDR1 and CDR2: MNHNS, SASEGT. V lost 8 bases and J lost 6, with 22 bases in between. The CDR3 is CASFKHRQGRAEAFF. For the CDR3, the DNA is TGTGCCAGCTTTAAACATCGCCAGGGGAGGGCTGAAGCTTTCTTT.

About this clone: Its ends do not fully match the called genes, so a read error is possible. This chain connects TRBV7-2 to TRBJ2-3; the D gene is possibly TRBD2 (6 bases). The CDR3 spans 14 residues. Germline CDR1 reads SGHTA; CDR2 reads FQGNSA. In DNA, the CDR3 is TGTGCCAGCAGCCCGTTTACTAGCAAAGATACGCAGTATTTT. Its protein is CASSPFTSKDTQYF.

V usage is TRBV6-5 and J usage is TRBJ1-2, with 7 bases matching TRBD1. The CDR3 length is 15 residues. Per the germline V gene, CDR1 is MNHEY and CDR2 is SVGAGI. After removal of 5 bases from V and 5 bases from J, the junction contained 11 bases not matched to a gene. The CDR3 coding sequence is TGTGCCAGCAGTGCAGACCTCAAGGGGGCTTATGGCTACACCTTC. Translating gives CASSADLKGAYGYTF.

V usage is TRBV6-4 and J usage is TRBJ1-1, with TRBD1 matching 7 bases. Germline trimming cut 4 bases from V and 5 bases from J; bases unmatched to any gene: 7. The CDR3 loop spans 14 amino acids. CDR1 and CDR2 from the germline V gene are MRHNA and SNTAGT. DNA for the CDR3: TGTGCCAGCAGTGTGGGGCAGGGGGGGACTGAAGCTTTCTTT. It encodes CASSVGQGGTEAFF.

V is TRBV7-9 and J is TRBJ2-5; D is unclear. This CDR3 contains 15 residues. Germline V gene lookup returns CDR1 SEHNR and CDR2 FQNEAQ (reference sequence). Trimming took off 3 bases at V and 3 bases at J, with 14 bases between the two ends. The CDR3 sequence: CASSFRQTREETQYF. The CDR3 region has the DNA TGTGCCAGCAGCTTTAGGCAGACAAGGGAAGAGACCCAGTACTTC.

The rearrangement links TRBV4-1 to TRBJ2-4; TRBD1 aligns across 7 bases. CDR1 and CDR2 (germline): MGHRA, YSYEKL. V lost 4 bases and J lost 0; bases outside the gene matches: 9. CDR3 length: 17 amino acids. The CDR3 sequence: CASSPGQVFLAKNIQYF. The DNA of the CDR3 is TGCGCCAGCAGCCCCGGACAGGTTTTTCTAGCCAAAAACATTCAGTACTTC.

The CDR3 DNA follows: TGTGCCAGCAGTTACACTGGGACAGACAATGAGCAGTTCTTC. Translating it yields CASSYTGTDNEQFF. The chain combines TRBV6-5 with TRBJ2-1; 7 bases fit TRBD1. The germline gives CDR1 MNHEY, CDR2 SVGAGI. V was clipped by 2 bases and J by 5 bases; unmatched bases: 3. The CDR3 is made up of 14 amino acids.

This rearrangement joins TRBV6-5 to TRBJ2-7; a possible D gene is TRBD1 (6 bases). CDR1 is MNHEY, CDR2 SVGAGI, per germline. V was cut by 0 bases and J by 4 bases, with 10 bases left in between. The CDR3 spans 14 residues. DNA for the CDR3: TGTGCCAGCAGTTACTCTCGGGACACGTACGAGCAGTACTTC. Translated: CASSYSRDTYEQYF.

In this sample, this clone turned up a few times. The junction departs from germline at one end; a sequencing error may be responsible. The chain is built from TRBV6-1 and TRBJ1-5, with D unresolved. This CDR3 region has 14 residues. The germline V gene encodes CDR1 MNHNS and CDR2 SASEGT. In nucleotides, the CDR3 is TGCTCTTACGGGGAGGGCTCCGGCAATCAGCCCCAGCATTTT. This codes for CSYGEGSGNQPQHF.

CDR3 DNA: TGTGCCACCAGCAGAGAATGGCTGACGAACACTGAAGCTTTCTTT. Translated: CATSREWLTNTEAFF. The chain has TRBV15 and TRBJ1-1; unclear D gene. Per germline, CDR1 LNHNV and CDR2 YYDKDF (reference sequence). With 0 bases removed from V and 1 base from J, the gap between germline ends came to 9 bases. This CDR3 has 15 residues.

This sequence joins TRBV14 and TRBJ1-2, with TRBD1 matching 9 bases. This CDR3 comprises 14 residues. Germline CDR1 is SGHDN and CDR2 is FVKESK. The V segment lost 4 bases and the J segment 3 bases; nucleotides outside the gene matches: 3. The CDR3 DNA is TGTGCCAGCAGCCGACAGGGGGTGGACTATGGCTACACCTTC. Protein sequence: CASSRQGVDYGYTF.

The chain couples TRBV9 to TRBJ2-7; 7 nucleotides line up with TRBD1. The germline V gene has CDR1 SGDLS and CDR2 YYNGEE. Germline trimming cut 0 bases from V and 2 bases from J; bases unmatched to any gene: 14. The CDR3 is 18 amino acids. In nucleotides, the CDR3 is TGTGCCAGCAGCGTAGGTTCTAGAAGGGACAGCCGAACCTACGAGCAGTACTTC. Translating gives CASSVGSRRDSRTYEQYF.

This clone came up once. The chain has TRBV4-3 and TRBJ2-3, with a possible D match to TRBD2 (5 bases). The CDR3 loop spans 15 amino acids. CDR1 and CDR2 from the germline V gene are LGHNA and YSLEER. V was shortened by 6 bases and J by 2 bases, with 15 bases between the two germline ends. CDR3 in DNA: TGCGCCAGCAGACCGGACTCGCTGAACACAGATACGCAGTATTTT. As protein: CASRPDSLNTDTQYF.

This chain uses TRBV27 with TRBJ2-3; D may be TRBD2 (5 bases). Per the germline V gene, CDR1 is MNHEY and CDR2 is SMNVEV (reference sequence). V was pared by 3 bases and J by 7 bases, with 11 bases between. The CDR3 length is 13 residues. Here the CDR3 reads CASSFRGAHTQYF. CDR3 nucleotides: TGTGCCAGCAGTTTTCGGGGAGCACATACGCAGTATTTT.

The chain is built from TRBV5-4 and TRBJ1-2, with TRBD1 identical over 8 bases. V shed 2 bases and J 4 bases; nucleotides not matched to a gene: 4. From germline, CDR1 is SGHNT and CDR2 YYREEE (reference sequence). The CDR3 is made up of 14 amino acids. Here the CDR3 reads CASSFGQGSYGYTF. CDR3 bases: TGTGCCAGCAGCTTTGGACAGGGCTCCTATGGCTACACCTTC. Supplemented by reference TRBV5-4 and TRBJ1-2, the full variable domain reads ETGVTQSPTHLIKTRGQQVTLRCSSQSGHNTVSWYQQALGQGPQFIFQYYREEENGRGNFPPRFSGLQFPNYSSELNVNALELDDSALYLCASSFGQGSYGYTFGSGTRLTVV.

J is TRBJ2-7 and V is TRBV5-1, with D possibly matching TRBD2 (5 bases). CDR1 is SGHRS and CDR2 is YFSETQ in the germline V gene. The CDR3 is 14 residues long. V lost 0 bases and J 7 bases, leaving 14 bases between the germline ends. The CDR3 region is CASSLDTAPGEQYF. The CDR3 region has the DNA TGCGCCAGCAGCTTGGACACAGCCCCGGGGGAGCAGTACTTC. Together with reference TRBV5-1 and TRBJ2-7, the CDR3 gives the full variable domain: KAGVTQTPRYLIKTRGQQVTLSCSPISGHRSVSWYQQTPGQGLQFLFEYFSETQRNKGNFPGRFSGRQFSNSRSEMNVSTLELGDSALYLCASSLDTAPGEQYFGPGTRLTVT.

The chain has TRBV4-3 and TRBJ1-2, with a tentative D call TRBD1 (5 bases). The germline V gene has CDR1 LGHNA and CDR2 YSLEER. V gave up 6 bases and J gave up 2 bases, with 16 bases separating them. The CDR3 is 15 amino acids. Here the CDR3 reads CASSEWGRPNYGYTF. The CDR3, as DNA: TGCGCCAGCAGTGAATGGGGACGGCCGAACTATGGCTACACCTTC.

J is TRBJ2-2 and V is TRBV11-3, with a tentative D call TRBD1 (5 bases). V lost 0 bases and J lost 1, with 9 bases in between. CDR1 SGHNT and CDR2 YENEEA come from the germline V gene. CDR3 length equals 16 residues. CDR3: CASSLDQDKNTGELFF. In nucleotides, the CDR3 is TGTGCCAGCAGCTTAGATCAGGACAAGAACACCGGGGAGCTGTTTTTT. Complete variable domain (other parts from reference TRBV11-3 and TRBJ2-2): EAGVVQSPRYKIIEKKQPVAFWCNPISGHNTLYWYLQNLGQGPELLIRYENEEAVDDSQLPKDRFSAERLKGVDSTLKIQPAELGDSAVYLCASSLDQDKNTGELFFGEGSRLTVL.

The chain couples TRBV14 to TRBJ2-1, with TRBD2 matching over 12 bases. Per germline, CDR1 SGHDN and CDR2 FVKESK. This CDR3 contains 16 residues. After removal of 4 bases from V and 9 bases from J, the junction contained 10 bases not matched to a gene. CDR3 amino acids: CASSPRLAGVGIEQFF. For the CDR3, the DNA is TGTGCCAGCAGCCCCCGACTAGCGGGAGTAGGGATTGAGCAGTTCTTC.

The chain recombines TRBV19 with TRBJ1-1; no firm D call. CDR3 length: 13 residues. Between the trimmed V and J ends, which lost 6 bases and 1 base, there was a span of 9 bases. Germline assignment: CDR1 LNHDA and CDR2 SQIVND (reference sequence). CDR3 coding DNA: TGTGCCAGTAGAAGAGACGGGAACACTGAAGCTTTCTTT. It translates to CASRRDGNTEAFF.

The chain couples TRBV6-1 to TRBJ1-5; possible D gene TRBD1, 5 bases. The CDR3 sequence is 18 residues long. Trimming removed 1 base at V and 6 bases at J, with 22 bases between. Germline-derived CDR1 and CDR2 are MNHNS and SASEGT. The chain's CDR3 is CASSEVGWAGKLSQPQHF. Written as DNA, the CDR3 is TGTGCCAGCAGTGAAGTCGGCTGGGCAGGGAAATTGAGTCAGCCCCAGCATTTT.

CDR3 bases: TGCGCCAGCAGCCAAGATTCGGGTCGGGGGGGCCGAGAGACCCAGTACTTC. Translating gives CASSQDSGRGGRETQYF. The J gene is TRBJ2-5, the V gene TRBV4-1, with 8 bases that match TRBD2. The trim removed 0 bases at V and 4 bases at J, leaving 10 bases unmatched. The CDR3 covers 17 residues. CDR1 and CDR2 (germline): MGHRA, YSYEKL.

CDR3 residues: CASSLLKRGRETQYF. The CDR3 region has the DNA TGTGCCAGCAGCTTACTCAAGCGGGGGAGGGAGACCCAGTACTTC. The V gene is TRBV7-2, the J gene TRBJ2-5; 8 bases are a match to TRBD2. The CDR3 extends over 15 amino acids. V shed 2 bases, J shed 5 bases, and the junction held 7 bases outside the gene matches. Germline V CDR1 and CDR2: SGHTA, FQGNSA. Variable domain in full (rest from reference TRBV7-2 and TRBJ2-5): GAGVSQSPSNKVTEKGKDVELRCDPISGHTALYWYRQSLGQGLEFLIYFQGNSAPDKSGLPSDRFSAERTGGSVSTLTIQRTQQEDSAVYLCASSLLKRGRETQYFGPGTRLLVL.